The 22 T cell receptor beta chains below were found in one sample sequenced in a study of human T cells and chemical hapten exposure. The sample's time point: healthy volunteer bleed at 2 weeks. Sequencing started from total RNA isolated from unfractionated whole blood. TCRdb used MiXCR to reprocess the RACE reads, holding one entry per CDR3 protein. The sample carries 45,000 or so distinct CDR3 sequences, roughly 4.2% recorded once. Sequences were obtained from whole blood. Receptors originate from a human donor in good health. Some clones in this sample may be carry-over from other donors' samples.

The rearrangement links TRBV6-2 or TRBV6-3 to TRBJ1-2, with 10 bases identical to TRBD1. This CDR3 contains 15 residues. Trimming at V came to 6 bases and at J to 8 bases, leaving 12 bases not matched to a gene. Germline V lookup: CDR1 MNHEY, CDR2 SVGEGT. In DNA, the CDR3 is TGTGCCAGCAGAACCGGGACAGGGGCGCGGGAAGGCTACACCTTC. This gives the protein CASRTGTGAREGYTF.

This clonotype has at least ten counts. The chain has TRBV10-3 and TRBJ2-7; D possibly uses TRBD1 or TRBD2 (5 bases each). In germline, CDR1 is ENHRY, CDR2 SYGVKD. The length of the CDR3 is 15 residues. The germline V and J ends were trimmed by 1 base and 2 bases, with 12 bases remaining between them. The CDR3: CAISEWQGGPYEQYF. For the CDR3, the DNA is TGTGCCATCAGTGAGTGGCAGGGCGGGCCCTACGAGCAGTACTTC.

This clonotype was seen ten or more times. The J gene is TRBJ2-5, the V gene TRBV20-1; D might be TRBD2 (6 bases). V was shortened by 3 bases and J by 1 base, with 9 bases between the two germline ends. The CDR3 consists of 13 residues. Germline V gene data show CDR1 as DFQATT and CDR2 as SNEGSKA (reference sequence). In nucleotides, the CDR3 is TGCAGTGCTAGGCGGGGAACCCAAGAGACCCAGTACTTC. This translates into CSARRGTQETQYF.

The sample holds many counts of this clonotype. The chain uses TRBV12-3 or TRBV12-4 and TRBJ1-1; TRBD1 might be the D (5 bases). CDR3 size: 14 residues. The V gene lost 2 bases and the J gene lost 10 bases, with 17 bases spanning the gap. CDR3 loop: CASSLNGEQGAAFF. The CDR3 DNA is TGTGCCAGCAGTTTAAACGGGGAGCAGGGTGCAGCTTTCTTT.

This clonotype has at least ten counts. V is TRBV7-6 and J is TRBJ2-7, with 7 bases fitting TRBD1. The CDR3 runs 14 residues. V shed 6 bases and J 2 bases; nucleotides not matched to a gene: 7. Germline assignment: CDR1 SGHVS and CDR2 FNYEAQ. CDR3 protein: CASSPGTAAYEQYF. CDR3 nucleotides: TGTGCCAGCAGTCCGGGGACAGCGGCCTACGAGCAGTACTTC. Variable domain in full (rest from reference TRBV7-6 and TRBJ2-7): GAGVSQSPRYKVTKRGQDVALRCDPISGHVSLYWYRQALGQGPEFLTYFNYEAQQDKSGLPNDRFSAERPEGSISTLTIQRTEQRDSAMYRCASSPGTAAYEQYFGPGTRLTVT.

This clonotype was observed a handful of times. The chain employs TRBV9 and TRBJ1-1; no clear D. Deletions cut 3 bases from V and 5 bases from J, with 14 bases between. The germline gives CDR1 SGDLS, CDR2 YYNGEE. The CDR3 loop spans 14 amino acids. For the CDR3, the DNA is TGTGCCAGCAGCGCGTCGGGCCTCCGGACTGAAGCTTTCTTT. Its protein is CASSASGLRTEAFF. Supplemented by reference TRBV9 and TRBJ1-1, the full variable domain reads DSGVTQTPKHLITATGQRVTLRCSPRSGDLSVYWYQQSLDQGLQFLIQYYNGEERAKGNILERFSAQQFPDLHSELNLSSLELGDSALYFCASSASGLRTEAFFGQGTRLTVV.

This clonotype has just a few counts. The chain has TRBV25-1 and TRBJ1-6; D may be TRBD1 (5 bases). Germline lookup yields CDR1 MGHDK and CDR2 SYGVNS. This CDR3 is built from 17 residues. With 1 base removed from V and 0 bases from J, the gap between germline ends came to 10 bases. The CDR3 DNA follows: TGTGCCAGCAGTGAATTGAAGGGGAGCTCCTATAATTCACCCCTCCACTTT. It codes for CASSELKGSSYNSPLHF. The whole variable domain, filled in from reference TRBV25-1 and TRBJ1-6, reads EADIYQTPRYLVIGTGKKITLECSQTMGHDKMYWYQQDPGMELHLIHYSYGVNSTEKGDLSSESTVSRIRTEHFPLTLESARPSHTSQYLCASSELKGSSYNSPLHFGNGTRLTVT.

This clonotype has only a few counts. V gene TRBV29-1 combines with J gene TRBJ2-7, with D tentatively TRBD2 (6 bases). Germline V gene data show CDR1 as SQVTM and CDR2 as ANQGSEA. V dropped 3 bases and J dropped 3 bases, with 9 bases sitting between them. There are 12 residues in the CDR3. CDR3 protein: CSVDGGNYEQYF. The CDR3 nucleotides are TGCAGCGTTGACGGGGGAAACTACGAGCAGTACTTC.

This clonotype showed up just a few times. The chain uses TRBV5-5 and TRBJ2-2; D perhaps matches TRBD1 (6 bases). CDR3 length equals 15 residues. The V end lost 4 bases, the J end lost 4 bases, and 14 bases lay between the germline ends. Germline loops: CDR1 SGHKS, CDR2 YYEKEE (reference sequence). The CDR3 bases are TGTGCCAGCAGCGTGGGGGCAGGCTTCACCGGGGAGCTGTTTTTT. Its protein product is CASSVGAGFTGELFF.

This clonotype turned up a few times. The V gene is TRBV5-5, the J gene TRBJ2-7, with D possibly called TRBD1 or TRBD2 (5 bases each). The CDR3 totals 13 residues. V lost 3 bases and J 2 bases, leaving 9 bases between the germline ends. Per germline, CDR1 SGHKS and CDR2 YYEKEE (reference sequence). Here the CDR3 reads CASSSWDPYEQYF. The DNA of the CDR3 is TGTGCCAGCAGCTCTTGGGACCCCTACGAGCAGTACTTC.

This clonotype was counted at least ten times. As DNA, the CDR3 is TGTGCCAGCAGCGAGAGCGGCTCGGGCCATACGCAGTATTTT. Residues: CASSESGSGHTQYF. The gene calls are TRBV9 and TRBJ2-3, with a tentative D call TRBD2 (5 bases). The V and J ends lost 3 bases and 7 bases respectively, with 15 bases between them. CDR1 and CDR2 from the germline V gene are SGDLS and YYNGEE. This CDR3 is built from 14 residues.

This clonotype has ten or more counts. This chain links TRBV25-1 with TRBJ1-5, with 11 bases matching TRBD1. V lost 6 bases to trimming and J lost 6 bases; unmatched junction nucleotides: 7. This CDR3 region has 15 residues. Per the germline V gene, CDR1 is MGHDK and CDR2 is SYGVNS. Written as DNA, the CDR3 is TGTGCCAGCAGCGGGACAGGGGGTCTAGGTCAGCCCCAGCATTTT. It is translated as CASSGTGGLGQPQHF.

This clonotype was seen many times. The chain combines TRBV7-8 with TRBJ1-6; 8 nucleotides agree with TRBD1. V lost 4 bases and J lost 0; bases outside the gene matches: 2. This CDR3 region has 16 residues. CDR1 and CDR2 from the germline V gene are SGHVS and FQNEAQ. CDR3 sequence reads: CASSWDRSSYNSPLHF. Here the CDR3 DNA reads TGTGCCAGCAGCTGGGACAGGAGCTCCTATAATTCACCCCTCCACTTT.

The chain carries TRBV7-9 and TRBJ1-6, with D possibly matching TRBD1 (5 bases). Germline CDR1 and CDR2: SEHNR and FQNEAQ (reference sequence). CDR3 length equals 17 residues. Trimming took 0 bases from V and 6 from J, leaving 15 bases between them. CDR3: CASSLAEATALNSPLHF. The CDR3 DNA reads TGTGCCAGCAGCTTAGCCGAGGCGACAGCGCTTAATTCACCCCTCCACTTT. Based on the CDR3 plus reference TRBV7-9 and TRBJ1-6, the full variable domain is DTGVSQNPRHKITKRGQNVTFRCDPISEHNRLYWYRQTLGQGPEFLTYFQNEAQLEKSRLLSDRFSAERPKGSFSTLEIQRTEQGDSAMYLCASSLAEATALNSPLHFGNGTRLTVT.

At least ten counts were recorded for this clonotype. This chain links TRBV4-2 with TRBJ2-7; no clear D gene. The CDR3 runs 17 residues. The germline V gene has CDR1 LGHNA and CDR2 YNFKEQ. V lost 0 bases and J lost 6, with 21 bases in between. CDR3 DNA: TGTGCCAGCAGCCAAGATTTCGGGTCGGGTTATGTCGGCGAGCAGTACTTC. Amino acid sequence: CASSQDFGSGYVGEQYF.

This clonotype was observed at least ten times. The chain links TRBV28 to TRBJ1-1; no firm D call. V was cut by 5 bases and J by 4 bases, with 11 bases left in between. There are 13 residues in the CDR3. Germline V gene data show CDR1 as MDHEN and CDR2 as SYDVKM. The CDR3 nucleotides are TGTGCCAGCAGTCGCCACAGTCGCACTGAAGCTTTCTTT. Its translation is CASSRHSRTEAFF.

The CDR3 DNA follows: TGTGCCAGCTCACCCCGAGGGACAGATACGCAGTATTTT. Protein: CASSPRGTDTQYF. V is TRBV18 and J is TRBJ2-3; D is possibly TRBD2 (5 bases). In germline, CDR1 is KGHSH, CDR2 LQKENI. This CDR3 is built from 13 residues. V lost 3 bases to trimming and J lost 3 bases, with 7 bases between them.

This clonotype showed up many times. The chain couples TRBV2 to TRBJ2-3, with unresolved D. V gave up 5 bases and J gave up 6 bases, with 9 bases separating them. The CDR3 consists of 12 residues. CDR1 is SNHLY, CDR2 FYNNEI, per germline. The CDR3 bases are TGTGCCAGCAGTATGAGAATGGATACGCAGTATTTT. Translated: CASSMRMDTQYF.

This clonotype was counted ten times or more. Here the CDR3 DNA reads TGCGCCAGCCGACCTAACACAGATACGCAGTATTTT. Protein: CASRPNTDTQYF. The rearrangement links TRBV5-1 to TRBJ2-3; D is unresolved. From germline, CDR1 is SGHRS and CDR2 YFSETQ. The CDR3 totals 12 residues. Trimming took 7 bases from V and 2 from J, leaving 8 bases between them. Using reference TRBV5-1 and TRBJ2-3 for the parts outside the CDR3, the full variable domain is KAGVTQTPRYLIKTRGQQVTLSCSPISGHRSVSWYQQTPGQGLQFLFEYFSETQRNKGNFPGRFSGRQFSNSRSEMNVSTLELGDSALYLCASRPNTDTQYFGPGTRLTVL.

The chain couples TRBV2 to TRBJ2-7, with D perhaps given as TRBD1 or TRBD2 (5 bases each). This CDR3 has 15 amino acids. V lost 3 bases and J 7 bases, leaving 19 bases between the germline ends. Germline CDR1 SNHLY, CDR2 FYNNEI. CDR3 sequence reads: CASSEFVGPQREQYF. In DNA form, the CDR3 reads TGTGCCAGCAGTGAGTTTGTGGGACCGCAGAGAGAGCAGTACTTC.

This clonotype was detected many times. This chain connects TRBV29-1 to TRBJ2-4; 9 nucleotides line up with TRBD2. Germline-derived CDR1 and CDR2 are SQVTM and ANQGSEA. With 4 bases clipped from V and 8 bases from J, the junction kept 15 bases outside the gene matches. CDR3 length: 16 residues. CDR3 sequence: CSVVPAGGRIGDIQYF. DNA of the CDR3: TGCAGCGTTGTCCCTGCGGGAGGGCGAATAGGAGACATTCAGTACTTC.

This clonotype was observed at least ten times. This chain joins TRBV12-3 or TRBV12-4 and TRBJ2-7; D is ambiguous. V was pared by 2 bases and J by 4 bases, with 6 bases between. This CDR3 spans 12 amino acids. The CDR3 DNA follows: TGTGCCAGCAGTTTAAGGCGGTACGAGCAGTACTTC. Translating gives CASSLRRYEQYF.